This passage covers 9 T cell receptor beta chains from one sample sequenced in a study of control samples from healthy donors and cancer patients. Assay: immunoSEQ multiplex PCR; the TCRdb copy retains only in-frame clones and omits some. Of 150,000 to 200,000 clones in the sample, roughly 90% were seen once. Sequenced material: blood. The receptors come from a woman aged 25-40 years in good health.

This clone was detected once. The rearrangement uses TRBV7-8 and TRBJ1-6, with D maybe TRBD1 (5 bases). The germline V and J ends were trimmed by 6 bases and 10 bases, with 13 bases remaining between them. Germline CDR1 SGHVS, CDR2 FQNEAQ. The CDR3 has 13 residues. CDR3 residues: CASRVGVGSPLHF. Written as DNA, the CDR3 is TGTGCCAGCAGAGTAGGGGTAGGGTCACCCCTCCACTTT.

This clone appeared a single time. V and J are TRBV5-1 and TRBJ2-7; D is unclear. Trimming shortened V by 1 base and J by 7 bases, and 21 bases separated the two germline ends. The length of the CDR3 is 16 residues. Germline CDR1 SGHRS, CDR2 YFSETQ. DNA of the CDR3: TGCGCCAGCAGCTTGAACTTAGTAGGTCGACCTGGAGAGCAGTACTTC. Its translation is CASSLNLVGRPGEQYF.

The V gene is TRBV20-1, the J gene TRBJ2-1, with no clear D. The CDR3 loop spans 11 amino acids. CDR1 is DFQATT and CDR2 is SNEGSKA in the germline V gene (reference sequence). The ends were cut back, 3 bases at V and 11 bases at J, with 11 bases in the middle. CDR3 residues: CSAREEEKQFF. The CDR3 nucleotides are TGCAGTGCTAGGGAAGAGGAGAAGCAGTTCTTC.

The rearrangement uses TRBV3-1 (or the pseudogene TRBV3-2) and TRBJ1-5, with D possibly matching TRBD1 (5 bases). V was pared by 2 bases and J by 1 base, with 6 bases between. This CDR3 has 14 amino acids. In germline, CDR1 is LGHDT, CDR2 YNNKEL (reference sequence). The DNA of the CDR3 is TGTGCCAGCAGCCAATGGGACAGCAATCAGCCCCAGCATTTT. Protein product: CASSQWDSNQPQHF.

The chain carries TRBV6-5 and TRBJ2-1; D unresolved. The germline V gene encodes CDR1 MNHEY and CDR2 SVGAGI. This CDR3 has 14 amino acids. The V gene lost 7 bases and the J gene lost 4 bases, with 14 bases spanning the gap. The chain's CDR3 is CASIEAALYNEQFF. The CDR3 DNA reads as TGTGCCAGCATAGAGGCAGCGCTATACAATGAGCAGTTCTTC.

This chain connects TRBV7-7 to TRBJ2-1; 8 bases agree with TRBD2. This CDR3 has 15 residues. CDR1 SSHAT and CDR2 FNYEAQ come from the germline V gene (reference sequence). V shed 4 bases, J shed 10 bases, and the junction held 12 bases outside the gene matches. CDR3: CASSYHPGTSEEQFF. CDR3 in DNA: TGTGCCAGCAGCTATCACCCCGGGACTAGTGAAGAGCAGTTCTTC.

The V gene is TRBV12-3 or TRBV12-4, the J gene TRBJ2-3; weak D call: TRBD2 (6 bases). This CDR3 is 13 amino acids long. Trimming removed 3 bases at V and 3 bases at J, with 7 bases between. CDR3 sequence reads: CASSFGGTDTQYF. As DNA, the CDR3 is TGTGCCAGCAGTTTCGGGGGAACAGATACGCAGTATTTT.

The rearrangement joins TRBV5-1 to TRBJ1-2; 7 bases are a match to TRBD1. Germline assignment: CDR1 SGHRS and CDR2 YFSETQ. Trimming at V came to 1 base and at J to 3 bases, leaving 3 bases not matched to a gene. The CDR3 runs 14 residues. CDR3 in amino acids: CASSLSGGDYGYTF. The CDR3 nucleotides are TGCGCCAGCAGCTTGTCAGGGGGTGACTATGGCTACACCTTC. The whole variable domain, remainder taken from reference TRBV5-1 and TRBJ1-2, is KAGVTQTPRYLIKTRGQQVTLSCSPISGHRSVSWYQQTPGQGLQFLFEYFSETQRNKGNFPGRFSGRQFSNSRSEMNVSTLELGDSALYLCASSLSGGDYGYTFGSGTRLTVV.

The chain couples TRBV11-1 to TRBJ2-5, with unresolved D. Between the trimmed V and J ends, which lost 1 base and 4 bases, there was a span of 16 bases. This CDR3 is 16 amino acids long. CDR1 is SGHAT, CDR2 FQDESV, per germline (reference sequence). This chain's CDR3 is CASSLEANLRAETQYF. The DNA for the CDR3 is TGTGCCAGCAGCTTAGAAGCTAACCTAAGGGCAGAGACCCAGTACTTC. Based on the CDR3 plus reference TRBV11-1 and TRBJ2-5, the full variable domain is EAEVAQSPRYKITEKSQAVAFWCDPISGHATLYWYRQILGQGPELLVQFQDESVVDDSQLPKDRFSAERLKGVDSTLKIQPAELGDSAMYLCASSLEANLRAETQYFGPGTRLLVL.